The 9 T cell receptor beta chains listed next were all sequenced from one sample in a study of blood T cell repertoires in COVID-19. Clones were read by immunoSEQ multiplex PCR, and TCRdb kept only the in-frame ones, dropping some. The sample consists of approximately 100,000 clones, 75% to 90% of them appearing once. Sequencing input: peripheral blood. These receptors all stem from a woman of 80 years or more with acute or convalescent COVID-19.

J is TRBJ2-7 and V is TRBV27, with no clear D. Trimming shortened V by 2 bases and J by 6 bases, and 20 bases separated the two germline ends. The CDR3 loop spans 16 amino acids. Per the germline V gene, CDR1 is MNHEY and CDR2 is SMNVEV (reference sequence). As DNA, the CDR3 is TGTGCCAGCAGTTTAATGGCGGCCGGCAGTCTTCGCGAGCAGTACTTC. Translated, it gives CASSLMAAGSLREQYF.

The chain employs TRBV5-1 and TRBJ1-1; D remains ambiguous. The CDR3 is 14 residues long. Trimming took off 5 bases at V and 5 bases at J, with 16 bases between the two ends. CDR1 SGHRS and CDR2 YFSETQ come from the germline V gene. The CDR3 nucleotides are TGCGCCAGCAGTATAGAGGAGGGCGGGACTGAAGCTTTCTTT. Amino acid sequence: CASSIEEGGTEAFF.

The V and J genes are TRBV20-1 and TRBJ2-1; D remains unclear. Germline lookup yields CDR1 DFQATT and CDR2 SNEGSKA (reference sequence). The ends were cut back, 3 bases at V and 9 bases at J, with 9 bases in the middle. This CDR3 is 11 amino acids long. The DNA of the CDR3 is TGCAGTGCTAGTCAAGTCGGTGAGCAGTTCTTC. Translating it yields CSASQVGEQFF.

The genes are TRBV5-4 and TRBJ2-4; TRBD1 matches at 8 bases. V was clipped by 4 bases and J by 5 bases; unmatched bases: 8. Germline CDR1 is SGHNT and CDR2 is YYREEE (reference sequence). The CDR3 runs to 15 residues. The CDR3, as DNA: TGTGCCAGCAGCCGGGTACAGGGGGACCAAAACATTCAGTACTTC. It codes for CASSRVQGDQNIQYF. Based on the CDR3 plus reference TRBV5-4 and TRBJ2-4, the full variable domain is ETGVTQSPTHLIKTRGQQVTLRCSSQSGHNTVSWYQQALGQGPQFIFQYYREEENGRGNFPPRFSGLQFPNYSSELNVNALELDDSALYLCASSRVQGDQNIQYFGAGTRLSVL.

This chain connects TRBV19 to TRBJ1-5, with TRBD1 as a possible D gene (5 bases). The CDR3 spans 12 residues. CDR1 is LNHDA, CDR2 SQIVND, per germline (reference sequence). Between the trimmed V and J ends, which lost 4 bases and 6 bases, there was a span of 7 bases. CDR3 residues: CASSTGFQPQHF. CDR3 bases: TGTGCCAGTAGTACAGGGTTTCAGCCCCAGCATTTT.

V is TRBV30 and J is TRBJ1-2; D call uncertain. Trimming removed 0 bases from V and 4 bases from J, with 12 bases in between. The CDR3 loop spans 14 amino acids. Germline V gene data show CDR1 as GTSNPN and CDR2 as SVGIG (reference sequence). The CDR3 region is CAWSVRGRGYGYTF. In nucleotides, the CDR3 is TGTGCCTGGAGTGTACGAGGGCGCGGCTATGGCTACACCTTC.

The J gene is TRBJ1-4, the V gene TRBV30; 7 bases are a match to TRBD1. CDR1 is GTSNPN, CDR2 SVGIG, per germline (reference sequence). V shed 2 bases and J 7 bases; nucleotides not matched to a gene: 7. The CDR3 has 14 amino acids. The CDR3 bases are TGTGCCTGGAGTCTGGTAGGGGGCTTTGAAAAACTGTTTTTT. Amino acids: CAWSLVGGFEKLFF. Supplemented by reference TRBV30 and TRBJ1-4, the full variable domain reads SQTIHQWPATLVQPVGSPLSLECTVEGTSNPNLYWYRQAAGRGLQLLFYSVGIGQISSEVPQNLSASRPQDRQFILSSKKLLLSDSGFYLCAWSLVGGFEKLFFGSGTQLSVL.

The CDR3 loop is CASGLGFSSNQPQHF. For the CDR3, the DNA is TGTGCTAGTGGTTTGGGGTTCAGTAGCAATCAGCCCCAGCATTTT. The gene calls are TRBV12-5 and TRBJ1-5; D not certain. The CDR3 sequence is 15 residues long. Trimming left V 1 base short and J 0 bases short, with 7 bases between. Per the germline V gene, CDR1 is LGHNT and CDR2 is FRNRAP.

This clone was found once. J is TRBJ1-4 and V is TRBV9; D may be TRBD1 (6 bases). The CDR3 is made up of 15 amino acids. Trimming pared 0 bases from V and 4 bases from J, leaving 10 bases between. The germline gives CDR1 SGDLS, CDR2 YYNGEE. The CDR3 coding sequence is TGTGCCAGCAGCGTAGCGGACAGAAATAATGAAAAACTGTTTTTT. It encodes CASSVADRNNEKLFF. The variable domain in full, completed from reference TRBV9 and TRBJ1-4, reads DSGVTQTPKHLITATGQRVTLRCSPRSGDLSVYWYQQSLDQGLQFLIQYYNGEERAKGNILERFSAQQFPDLHSELNLSSLELGDSALYFCASSVADRNNEKLFFGSGTQLSVL.